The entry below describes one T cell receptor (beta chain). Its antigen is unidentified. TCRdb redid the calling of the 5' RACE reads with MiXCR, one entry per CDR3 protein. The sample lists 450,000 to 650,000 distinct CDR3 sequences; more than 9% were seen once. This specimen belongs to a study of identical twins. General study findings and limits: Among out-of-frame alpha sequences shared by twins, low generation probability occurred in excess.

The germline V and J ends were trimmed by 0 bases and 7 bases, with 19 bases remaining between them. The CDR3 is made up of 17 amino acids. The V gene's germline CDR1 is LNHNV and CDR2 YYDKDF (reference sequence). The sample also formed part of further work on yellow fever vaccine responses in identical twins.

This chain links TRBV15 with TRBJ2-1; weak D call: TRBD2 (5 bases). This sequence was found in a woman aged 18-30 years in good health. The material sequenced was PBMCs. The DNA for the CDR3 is TGTGCCACCAGCAGAGATTTTGGTAGTTCGGGATTAAATGAGCAGTTCTTC. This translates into CATSRDFGSSGLNEQFF.